This paragraph reports one T cell receptor (beta chain). Germline CDR1 and CDR2: SGHTA and FQGNSA. V was pared by 5 bases and J by 7 bases, with 6 bases of the junction left unmatched. CDR3 length: 14 residues. Sampling of bone marrow took place during active disease in every patient. From around 0.4 ug of RNA, a library with molecular barcoded alpha/delta and beta/gamma adaptors was made. TCRdb processed the reads anew with MiXCR; each CDR3 protein has one entry. The sample contains over 55,000 distinct CDR3 sequences, about 15% of which appear only once. The data stem from a study of read filtering for tumor transcriptome and immune sequencing. Whole-study context: Mean patient age was roughly 72 years, range roughly 40 to 85; around 17 male, over twelve female. Revised staging placed under ten patients in R-ISS I, 15 to 20 in II, over 5 in III.

The V call is TRBV7-2, the J call TRBJ2-3; 10 nucleotides align to TRBD1. Material: a population of CD138-negative cells sorted from bone marrow. The source is a donor aged 40 or over with multiple myeloma. DNA for the CDR3: TGTGCCAGCAGCCCCCGACAGGGGGCTTATACGCAGTATTTT. Translated, it gives CASSPRQGAYTQYF.